The next 13 T cell receptor beta chains were all read from a single sample in a study of shared clonotypes between healthy human individuals. Libraries were prepared by immunoSEQ multiplex PCR; TCRdb keeps only in-frame clonotypes and omits some of them. The sample contains millions of clones, roughly 94% of which appear only once. Sequenced input: naive CD4+ T cells sorted from blood. As for subset: CD45RA+ positively selected. These receptors were collected from a man aged 18 to 29 in good health.

The rearrangement uses TRBV6-1 and TRBJ2-7; D might be TRBD1 or TRBD2, each matching 5 bases. This CDR3 spans 15 amino acids. Looked up from germline, CDR1 is MNHNS and CDR2 is SASEGT. Trimming cost V 4 bases and J 2 bases, with 15 bases left between them. The CDR3 protein is CASSASPGPAYEQYF. The CDR3 DNA sequence: TGTGCCAGCAGTGCCTCCCCGGGGCCAGCCTACGAGCAGTACTTC.

V is TRBV6-4 and J is TRBJ2-3; D call uncertain. The germline gives CDR1 MRHNA, CDR2 SNTAGT. Trimming removed 4 bases at V and 0 bases at J, with 8 bases between. The CDR3 consists of 14 residues. The CDR3 spells CASSAGFSTDTQYF. CDR3 nucleotides: TGTGCCAGCAGTGCTGGATTTAGCACAGATACGCAGTATTTT.

This rearrangement joins TRBV10-3 to TRBJ2-3, with D perhaps matching TRBD2 (6 bases). The V end lost 8 bases, the J end lost 0 bases, and 12 bases lay between the germline ends. The CDR3 covers 14 residues. In germline, CDR1 is ENHRY, CDR2 SYGVKD. In DNA form, the CDR3 reads TGTGCCATCGGGGAGGCAATAAGCACAGATACGCAGTATTTT. It encodes CAIGEAISTDTQYF.

V is TRBV9 and J is TRBJ2-1; a weak D match, TRBD2 (6 bases). CDR1 and CDR2 (germline): SGDLS, YYNGEE. This CDR3 region has 15 residues. Trimming shortened V by 4 bases and J by 6 bases, and 17 bases separated the two germline ends. The CDR3 bases are TGTGCCAGCAGCCCGCGACTAGGGTCGCTCAATGAGCAGTTCTTC. Amino acid sequence: CASSPRLGSLNEQFF.

The chain links TRBV6-5 to TRBJ1-2; tentative D call: TRBD1 (6 bases). Germline CDR1 MNHEY, CDR2 SVGAGI. This CDR3 is built from 16 residues. V lost 6 bases to trimming and J lost 2 bases, with 19 bases between them. The DNA for the CDR3 is TGTGCCAGCAGATACCTAGGGGCAGGGGTGAACTATGGCTACACCTTC. The encoded protein is CASRYLGAGVNYGYTF.

This chain connects TRBV28 to TRBJ1-2, with D uncertain. CDR1 and CDR2 from the germline V gene are MDHEN and SYDVKM. This CDR3 is built from 12 residues. V was clipped by 3 bases and J by 8 bases, with 10 bases between them. In DNA form, the CDR3 reads TGTGCCAGCAGTTTGCGCAATTCGGGCTACACCTTC. Its protein product is CASSLRNSGYTF.

The chain couples TRBV27 to TRBJ2-3; 9 bases agree with TRBD1. The CDR3 totals 15 residues. The V segment lost 5 bases and the J segment 3 bases; nucleotides outside the gene matches: 6. CDR1 MNHEY and CDR2 SMNVEV come from the germline V gene (reference sequence). The CDR3 here is CASSLQGAGTDTQYF. DNA of the CDR3: TGTGCCAGCAGTCTACAGGGGGCTGGGACAGATACGCAGTATTTT.

In nucleotides, the CDR3 is TGTGCCAGCAGCAACGGGGGACTAGAGGGTTACGAGCAGTACTTC. This sequence encodes CASSNGGLEGYEQYF. The chain combines TRBV7-2 with TRBJ2-7; 8 bases map to TRBD2. The CDR3 loop spans 15 amino acids. Germline assignment: CDR1 SGHTA and CDR2 FQGNSA. Trimming took 5 bases from V and 4 from J; bases not matched to a gene: 10. Complete variable domain (other parts from reference TRBV7-2 and TRBJ2-7): GAGVSQSPSNKVTEKGKDVELRCDPISGHTALYWYRQSLGQGLEFLIYFQGNSAPDKSGLPSDRFSAERTGGSVSTLTIQRTQQEDSAVYLCASSNGGLEGYEQYFGPGTRLTVT.

CDR3 nucleotide sequence: TGTGCCAGCAGCCCCCGGACTAGCGGGATGAACGGGGAGCTGTTTTTT. It yields the protein CASSPRTSGMNGELFF. V and J are TRBV9 and TRBJ2-2; 12 bases match TRBD2. The CDR3 is 16 amino acids. Germline loops: CDR1 SGDLS, CDR2 YYNGEE. Trimming at V came to 4 bases and at J to 7 bases, leaving 8 bases not matched to a gene. The complete variable domain, with remaining parts taken from reference TRBV9 and TRBJ2-2, reads DSGVTQTPKHLITATGQRVTLRCSPRSGDLSVYWYQQSLDQGLQFLIQYYNGEERAKGNILERFSAQQFPDLHSELNLSSLELGDSALYFCASSPRTSGMNGELFFGEGSRLTVL.

The chain joins TRBV6-1 to TRBJ1-5; the D gene is possibly TRBD1 (6 bases). Germline V gives CDR1 MNHNS, CDR2 SASEGT. Trimming took 7 bases from V and 6 from J, leaving 16 bases between them. The CDR3 runs to 14 residues. The CDR3 DNA sequence: TGTGCCAGCATGAGGGAGGAAGGGGGTCAGCCCCAGCATTTT. This sequence encodes CASMREEGGQPQHF.

This clone was seen a few times. CDR3 in DNA: TGCGCCAGCAGCTCCCCCCTTTCCAGGGTAAAAACAGATACGCAGTATTTT. Translating gives CASSSPLSRVKTDTQYF. The V call is TRBV5-1, the J call TRBJ2-3; a weak D match, TRBD1 (5 bases). This CDR3 is built from 17 residues. Germline values: CDR1 SGHRS, CDR2 YFSETQ. The ends were cut back, 3 bases at V and 3 bases at J, with 20 bases in the middle.

This rearrangement joins TRBV18 to TRBJ1-1; the match to TRBD1 covers 7 bases. Germline V gene lookup returns CDR1 KGHSH and CDR2 LQKENI. V lost 3 bases and J lost 2; bases outside the gene matches: 6. The CDR3 runs to 15 residues. CDR3 sequence reads: CASSPQTGTNTEAFF. The CDR3 nucleotides read TGTGCCAGCTCACCGCAGACAGGGACAAACACTGAAGCTTTCTTT. The full variable domain, completed using reference TRBV18 and TRBJ1-1, is NAGVMQNPRHLVRRRGQEARLRCSPMKGHSHVYWYRQLPEEGLKFMVYLQKENIIDESGMPKERFSAEFPKEGPSILRIQQVVRGDSAAYFCASSPQTGTNTEAFFGQGTRLTVV.

This chain joins TRBV6-1 and TRBJ1-5; tentatively, D is TRBD1 (5 bases). CDR3 length: 15 residues. Per germline, CDR1 MNHNS and CDR2 SASEGT. The germline V and J ends were trimmed by 7 bases and 4 bases, with 17 bases remaining between them. The CDR3 sequence: CASTEGTAKNQPQHF. In DNA, the CDR3 is TGTGCCAGCACCGAAGGGACGGCCAAGAATCAGCCCCAGCATTTT.